Listed below are T cell receptor beta chains from one sample, sequenced in a study of blood T cell repertoires in COVID-19. Sequenced by immunoSEQ multiplex PCR; TCRdb stores in-frame clones only, minus some. The data show 240,000 or so clones, with more than 75% seen just once and less than 4% held by the top ten. The material sequenced was PBMCs or T cells enriched from blood (not recorded which). The receptors were sampled from a woman in her 40s with acute COVID-19. Each CDR3 is given with its conserved first and last residue. The D gene is left open where the match is weak. Where a row states a size, it is once, few, many or the class of an expanded clone; other rows omit it.

j_gene,abundance,len,v_gene,d_gene,CDR3nt,CDR3aa
TRBJ1-1,.,15,TRBV5-1,.,TGCGCCAGCAGCTTGCAGGGTCAGGGTTTGGCTGAAGCTTTCTTT,CASSLQGQGLAEAFF
TRBJ1-1,few,14,TRBV4-1,TRBD1,TGCGCCAGCAGCCCGCGGACAGGGAACACTGAAGCTTTCTTT,CASSPRTGNTEAFF
TRBJ2-5,.,13,TRBV7-5,.,TGTGCCAGAAGCTTCTATAGTGGAGAGACCCAGTACTTC,CARSFYSGETQYF
TRBJ1-4,few,15,TRBV28,.,TGTGCCAGCACCGAGCGGGGGGCAACTAATGAAAAACTGTTTTTT,CASTERGATNEKLFF
TRBJ2-1,once,16,TRBV10-1,.,TGCGCCAGCAGTGAGTCGGCGGATCCCTCGCCCAATGAGCAGTTCTTC,CASSESADPSPNEQFF
TRBJ2-5,.,14,TRBV29-1,TRBD2,TGCAGCGTTTCCCGGGCGGGAGTAAGCGAGACCCAGTACTTC,CSVSRAGVSETQYF
TRBJ2-5,.,16,TRBV5-1,TRBD2,TGCGCCAGCAGCTCGCGTCCGGGACTAGCAGAAGAGACCCAGTACTTC,CASSSRPGLAEETQYF
TRBJ1-4,.,14,TRBV5-6,.,TGTGCCAGCAGCCTACTAGGATACGGGGAAAAACTGTTTTTT,CASSLLGYGEKLFF
TRBJ2-2,.,16,TRBV5-1,.,TGCGCCAGCAGACCTAATCCGGGCCGAGGAGGCGGGGAGCTGTTTTTT,CASRPNPGRGGGELFF
TRBJ2-2,.,13,TRBV11-2,.,TGTGCCAGCAGCGTAATAGTGGCCGGGGAGCTGTTTTTT,CASSVIVAGELFF
TRBJ1-2,.,16,TRBV27,.,TGTGCCAGCAGCCCCACGGGGGGGGGCCTCGACTATGGCTACACCTTC,CASSPTGGGLDYGYTF
TRBJ2-7,.,14,TRBV5-1,TRBD2,TGCGCCAGCCTTGGAGCGGGAGGTTTGCCCGAGCAGTACTTC,CASLGAGGLPEQYF
TRBJ2-7,.,16,TRBV4-1,TRBD1,TGCGCCAGCAGCCAAGGACCAGGGGGTCGAGTATACGAGCAGTACTTC,CASSQGPGGRVYEQYF
TRBJ2-7,.,16,TRBV19,TRBD2,TGTGCCAGTAGTACCCCGTGGACTAGCAGCTCCTACGAGCAGTACTTC,CASSTPWTSSSYEQYF
TRBJ2-1,once,17,TRBV5-1,TRBD2,TGCGCCAGCAGCTCCTATCGGGGGGGAGGGCCGGTCCATGAGCAGTTCTTC,CASSSYRGGGPVHEQFF
TRBJ2-3,.,12,TRBV12-3/TRBV12-4,.,TGTGCCAGCAGCCCCAGGGGAGATACGCAGTATTTT,CASSPRGDTQYF
TRBJ2-1,few,16,TRBV7-2,TRBD2,TGTGCCAGCAGCTCCCCTTCTTGGACTAGCGGGAGGGAGCAGTTCTTC,CASSSPSWTSGREQFF
TRBJ2-1,few,15,TRBV7-7,TRBD2,TGTGCTAGCAGCCCCCTAGCGGGCTCCTACAATGAGCAGTTCTTC,CASSPLAGSYNEQFF
TRBJ2-1,.,15,TRBV13,TRBD1,TGTGCCAGCAGCGAAAGAGGGGGCTTGGACAATGAGCAGTTCTTC,CASSERGGLDNEQFF
TRBJ2-7,many,14,TRBV9,TRBD1,TGTGCCAGCAGCCTTCACTCAGGGGGCCTCGAGCAGTACTTC,CASSLHSGGLEQYF
TRBJ2-3,.,15,TRBV3-1/TRBV3-2,.,TGTGCCAGCAGCCCTATTACTAGTGGGCAAGATACGCAGTATTTT,CASSPITSGQDTQYF
TRBJ2-7,.,11,TRBV20-1,.,TGCAGTGCTAGAGATCTAGGCGAGCAGTACTTC,CSARDLGEQYF
TRBJ1-6,once,13,TRBV7-9,TRBD1,TGTGCCAGCAGTAGGGACAGTAATTCACCCCTCCACTTT,CASSRDSNSPLHF
TRBJ2-2,.,13,TRBV10-3,TRBD2,TGTGCCATCGGGACGACTAGCGCCGGGGAGCTGTTTTTT,CAIGTTSAGELFF
TRBJ2-1,.,13,TRBV30,.,TGTGCCTGGAGTAAAAGGGAGGACAATGAGCAGTTCTTC,CAWSKREDNEQFF
TRBJ2-7,.,17,TRBV9,TRBD1,TGTGCCAGCAGCGGGACCCTCGGACAGGGTGACAAGATTGAGCAGTACTTC,CASSGTLGQGDKIEQYF
TRBJ1-5,few,16,TRBV5-1,TRBD1,TGCGCCAGCAGCTTGGAGGGGACAGGGTTGGGACAGCCCCAGCATTTT,CASSLEGTGLGQPQHF
TRBJ2-2,.,15,TRBV11-2,TRBD2,TGTGCCAGCAGGGGACTAGCGGGAGCCAGCGGGGAGCTGTTTTTT,CASRGLAGASGELFF
TRBJ2-3,.,13,TRBV6-5,.,TGTGCCAGCAGTTCAAACTACCAAGATACGCAGTATTTT,CASSSNYQDTQYF
TRBJ2-3,.,14,TRBV5-4,TRBD1,TGTGCCAGCAGCCTAGGACAGGGAGCAGATACGCAGTATTTT,CASSLGQGADTQYF
TRBJ2-7,.,14,TRBV11-3,.,TGTGCCAGCAGCTTCGGCGGGACCACCGTGGAGCAGTACTTC,CASSFGGTTVEQYF